The clone carrying this T cell receptor beta chain came up once. Method: immunoSEQ multiplex PCR; TCRdb's copy keeps in-frame clones and lacks some. The sample yields tens of thousands of clones, roughly 80% seen once. V lost 6 bases to trimming and J lost 4 bases; unmatched junction nucleotides: 14. There are 17 residues in the CDR3. Germline values: CDR1 SNHLY, CDR2 FYNNEI. These data are taken from a study of cytomegalovirus exposure and HLA in healthy donors. The wider study: The 120 or so validation repertoires used the same platform as the 500 to 700 first-cohort repertoires, a later analysis reported.

This chain joins TRBV2 and TRBJ1-2; 10 nucleotides align to TRBD1. The TCR sequence derives from a young woman in good health and CMV-seropositive. The sample was PBMCs. CDR3 coding DNA: TGTGCCAGCAGCGAGACTTTTGGGACAGGGGTTATCTATGGCTACACCTTC. This encodes CASSETFGTGVIYGYTF.